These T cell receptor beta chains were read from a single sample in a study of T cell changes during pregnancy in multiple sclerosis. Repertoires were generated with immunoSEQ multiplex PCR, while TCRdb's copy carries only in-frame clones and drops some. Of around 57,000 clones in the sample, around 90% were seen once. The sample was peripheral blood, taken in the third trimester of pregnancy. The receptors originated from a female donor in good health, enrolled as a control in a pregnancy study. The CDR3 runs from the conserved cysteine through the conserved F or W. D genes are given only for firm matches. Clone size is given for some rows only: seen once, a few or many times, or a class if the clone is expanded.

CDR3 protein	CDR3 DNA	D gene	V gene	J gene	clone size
CASSLRGGALRYGYTF	TGTGCCAGCAGCTTGAGGGGCGGGGCGCTTCGGTATGGCTACACCTTC	NA	TRBV5-4	TRBJ1-2	NA
CAWTMAMNTEAFF	TGTGCCTGGACCATGGCCATGAACACTGAAGCTTTCTTT	NA	TRBV30	TRBJ1-1	NA
CASSRGGASDYGYTF	TGTGCCAGCAGCCGTGGGGGGGCTTCTGACTATGGCTACACCTTC	NA	TRBV5-4	TRBJ1-2	NA
CASSLGQGYGYTF	TGTGCCAGCAGCTTGGGACAGGGCTATGGCTACACCTTC	TRBD1	TRBV7-2	TRBJ1-2	NA
CASSPTGVQPQHF	TGTGCCAGCAGCCCCACAGGGGTTCAGCCCCAGCATTTT	TRBD1	TRBV11-2	TRBJ1-5	NA
CASSSGQGDSPLHF	TGTGCCAGCTCATCGGGACAGGGGGACTCACCCCTCCACTTT	TRBD1	TRBV18	TRBJ1-6	NA
CASRPGLAGPSYEQYF	TGTGCCAGCAGGCCGGGACTAGCGGGACCGTCCTACGAGCAGTACTTC	TRBD2	TRBV27	TRBJ2-7	NA
CASRRQESNTYEQYF	TGTGCCAGCAGAAGACAGGAGTCCAATACCTACGAGCAGTACTTC	NA	TRBV6-1	TRBJ2-7	NA
CASSFSRGGNTEAFF	TGCGCCAGCAGCTTTTCAAGGGGGGGGAACACTGAAGCTTTCTTT	NA	TRBV5-1	TRBJ1-1	NA
CASSLSGSYGYTF	TGTGCCAGCAGCTTATCGGGTTCCTATGGCTACACCTTC	NA	TRBV7-2	TRBJ1-2	NA
CASSLSSGFSSYEQYF	TGTGCCAGCAGCTTGAGCTCAGGGTTCTCCAGCTACGAGCAGTACTTC	NA	TRBV11-3	TRBJ2-7	once
CASSQVQGTGELFF	TGCGCCAGCAGCCAAGTTCAGGGGACCGGGGAGCTGTTTTTT	NA	TRBV4-3	TRBJ2-2	NA
CASSREAYSMGSYGYTF	TGTGCCAGCAGCAGAGAGGCTTATTCTATGGGGAGCTATGGCTACACCTTC	NA	TRBV13	TRBJ1-2	NA
CASSLGLENVPQYF	TGTGCCAGCAGCTTAGGATTAGAAAATGTTCCGCAGTATTTT	NA	TRBV7-9	TRBJ2-3	NA
CASSDVGRETQYF	TGTGCCAGCAGCGACGTGGGGCGAGAGACCCAGTACTTC	NA	TRBV7-6	TRBJ2-5	NA
CASSPAGTGAYEQYF	TGCGCCAGCAGCCCGGCCGGGACAGGGGCCTACGAGCAGTACTTC	TRBD1	TRBV5-1	TRBJ2-7	NA
CASSLETSSYNEQFF	TGTGCCAGCAGCTTAGAGACTAGCTCCTACAATGAGCAGTTCTTC	NA	TRBV7-9	TRBJ2-1	NA
CASSLSSREFGYEQYF	TGTGCCAGCAGCTTAAGTTCCCGGGAGTTCGGCTACGAGCAGTACTTC	NA	TRBV7-2	TRBJ2-7	NA
CASRADNANNEQFF	TGCGCCAGCCGTGCAGATAACGCAAACAATGAGCAGTTCTTC	NA	TRBV5-1	TRBJ2-1	NA
CASSQDLQGYEQYF	TGCGCCAGCAGCCAAGATCTACAGGGCTACGAGCAGTACTTC	NA	TRBV4-3	TRBJ2-7	once
CASSLGAGQPQHF	TGTGCCAGCAGTTTAGGGGCCGGTCAGCCCCAGCATTTT	NA	TRBV28	TRBJ1-5	NA
CASTEVSRPETQYF	TGCGCCAGCACCGAGGTATCACGGCCAGAGACGCAGTATTTT	NA	TRBV5-1	TRBJ2-3	NA
CATSRRWGLDNEQFF	TGTGCCACCAGCAGAAGGTGGGGACTCGACAATGAGCAGTTCTTC	NA	TRBV15	TRBJ2-1	NA
CSVPTGEHGYTF	TGCAGCGTCCCCACAGGGGAACATGGCTACACCTTC	TRBD1	TRBV29-1	TRBJ1-2	NA
CSAAGGVEQFF	TGCAGTGCTGCAGGGGGAGTTGAGCAGTTCTTC	TRBD1	TRBV20-1	TRBJ2-1	NA
CASSPRPAAEQYF	TGTGCCAGCAGCCCCCGGCCCGCGGCCGAGCAGTACTTC	NA	TRBV7-8	TRBJ2-7	NA
CAWSVLASGRETQYF	TGTGCCTGGAGTGTATTGGCTAGCGGGCGAGAGACCCAGTACTTC	TRBD2	TRBV30	TRBJ2-5	NA
CAISAKNRANYGYTF	TGTGCCATCAGTGCGAAGAACCGAGCTAACTATGGCTACACCTTC	NA	TRBV10-3	TRBJ1-2	NA
CASSYQASGTEAFF	TGTGCCAGCAGTTACCAAGCAAGTGGCACTGAAGCTTTCTTT	NA	TRBV6-5	TRBJ1-1	NA
CASSPLGAYNEQFF	TGTGCCAGCAGCCCCCTCGGGGCCTACAATGAGCAGTTCTTC	NA	TRBV7-7	TRBJ2-1	NA
CASSLASGLAGREQYF	TGTGCCAGCAGCTTGGCTTCAGGACTAGCGGGGAGGGAGCAGTACTTC	TRBD2	TRBV5-4	TRBJ2-7	NA
CASSSTGFVTEAFF	TGTGCCAGCAGTTCCACAGGGTTCGTCACTGAAGCTTTCTTT	NA	TRBV6-5	TRBJ1-1	NA
CASSTNPPGNTGELFF	TGTGCCAGTAGCACAAATCCCCCGGGGAACACCGGGGAGCTGTTTTTT	NA	TRBV19	TRBJ2-2	few
CASSFEPTSGGVAYEQYF	TGTGCCAGCAGCTTCGAGCCTACTAGCGGGGGGGTAGCCTACGAGCAGTACTTC	TRBD2	TRBV7-9	TRBJ2-7	NA
CAWSYQGQGGGYTF	TGTGCCTGGAGCTACCAAGGACAGGGGGGTGGCTACACCTTC	TRBD1	TRBV30	TRBJ1-2	NA
CASSDRLYRETQYF	TGTGCCAGTTCCGACAGGTTATACAGGGAGACCCAGTACTTC	NA	TRBV6-5	TRBJ2-5	NA
CAWSSGGDTQYF	TGTGCCTGGAGTTCTGGCGGGGATACGCAGTATTTT	NA	TRBV30	TRBJ2-3	NA
CASGSGQTTGELFF	TGTGCCAGCGGTTCGGGACAAACCACCGGGGAGCTGTTTTTT	NA	TRBV7-9	TRBJ2-2	NA
CASSLLGGAKNFYGYTF	TGTGCCAGCAGTTTGCTCGGGGGGGCGAAAAATTTCTATGGCTACACCTTC	NA	TRBV28	TRBJ1-2	once
CASSRQQGMGFF	TGTGCCAGCAGCCGGCAACAGGGCATGGGTTTCTTT	NA	TRBV6-5	TRBJ1-1	NA
CASRQIRGPNTEAFF	TGTGCCAGCCGTCAGATAAGGGGGCCGAACACTGAAGCTTTCTTT	TRBD1	TRBV7-8	TRBJ1-1	NA
CASSERGGGNEKLFF	TGTGCCAGCAGTGAAAGAGGGGGTGGGAATGAAAAACTGTTTTTT	NA	TRBV6-1	TRBJ1-4	NA
CASSPGDSSYGYTF	TGTGCCAGCAGCCCGGGGGACAGCTCCTATGGCTACACCTTC	TRBD1	TRBV5-4	TRBJ1-2	NA
CASSVELGNTEAFF	TGTGCCAGCAGCGTAGAGCTTGGGAACACTGAAGCTTTCTTT	NA	TRBV9	TRBJ1-1	NA
CASSLDNALYEQYF	TGTGCCAGCAGCTTAGACAACGCCCTTTACGAGCAGTACTTC	NA	TRBV7-9	TRBJ2-7	NA
CASGPGPAYQPQHF	TGTGCTAGTGGACCAGGGCCGGCCTATCAGCCCCAGCATTTT	NA	TRBV12-5	TRBJ1-5	NA
CASSVSGAGGTDTQYF	TGTGCCAGCAGCGTATCGGGAGCCGGGGGCACAGATACGCAGTATTTT	NA	TRBV11-3	TRBJ2-3	NA
CASTLPGSGKETQYF	TGTGCCAGCACTCTGCCGGGGAGCGGGAAGGAGACCCAGTACTTC	TRBD2	TRBV5-8	TRBJ2-5	NA
CASSVRGGSGGNEQYF	TGTGCCAGCAGCGTTCGGGGTGGTAGCGGGGGCAACGAGCAGTACTTC	TRBD2	TRBV9	TRBJ2-7	NA
CASSQDREMASGSNEQFF	TGCGCCAGCAGCCAAGATCGGGAGATGGCTAGCGGGAGCAATGAGCAGTTCTTC	TRBD2	TRBV4-1	TRBJ2-1	NA
CASTRGRSGAQTDTQYF	TGTGCCAGCACCAGAGGGAGAAGCGGGGCCCAGACGGATACGCAGTATTTT	TRBD2	TRBV7-2	TRBJ2-3	NA